The rows below give T cell receptor beta chains drawn from one sample of a study of identical twins. Using its own MiXCR run on the 5' RACE reads, TCRdb lists one record per CDR3 protein. Of roughly 1,500,000 distinct CDR3 sequences in the sample, about 31% are singletons; the top ten hold 0.27%. The specimen sequenced was cord blood. The receptor source for this set is a newborn girl in good health. Each CDR3 is given with its conserved first and last residue. A D gene is named only where the DNA matches it firmly. Size tells how often a clone was seen (once, few, many) or the class of an expanded clone, and some rows leave it out.

d_call,clone_size,j_call,v_call,cdr3_aa,cdr3_nt
TRBD1,.,TRBJ1-1,TRBV14,CASSQAGQGLTAEAFF,TGTGCCAGCAGCCAAGCCGGACAGGGCCTAACGGCTGAAGCTTTCTTT
.,.,TRBJ1-2,TRBV5-5,CASSFYPGQTNYGYTF,TGTGCCAGCAGCTTTTATCCGGGACAAACTAACTATGGCTACACCTTC
TRBD1,.,TRBJ1-4,TRBV6-1,CATRIGQGGEKLFF,TGTGCCACCCGAATAGGACAGGGGGGAGAAAAACTGTTTTTT
TRBD2,.,TRBJ2-5,TRBV7-2,CASSWLPGLAAQETQYF,TGTGCCAGCAGCTGGCTGCCGGGACTAGCGGCTCAAGAGACCCAGTACTTC
.,few,TRBJ1-5,TRBV20-1,CSARRQSGYQPQHF,TGCAGTGCTAGGCGGCAGTCGGGATATCAGCCCCAGCATTTT
.,.,TRBJ1-1,TRBV25-1,CASRRLGEAFF,TGTGCCAGCAGACGGTTGGGTGAAGCTTTCTTT
.,.,TRBJ2-3,TRBV4-1,CASSQDRLQKYTDTQYF,TGCGCCAGCAGCCAAGATCGGTTGCAGAAGTACACAGATACGCAGTATTTT
.,.,TRBJ2-5,TRBV30,CAWSVSNEQYF,TGTGCCTGGAGTGTTTCGAATGAGCAGTACTTC
TRBD2,.,TRBJ2-2,TRBV6-1,CASRRTGLRAFANTGELFF,TGTGCCAGCAGACGAACGGGACTAAGAGCGTTCGCGAACACCGGGGAGCTGTTTTTT
TRBD1,many,TRBJ1-4,TRBV5-1,CASSLARDSLNEKLFF,TGCGCCAGCAGCTTGGCCAGGGACAGCCTTAATGAAAAACTGTTTTTT
TRBD1,many,TRBJ1-2,TRBV29-1,CSVPTGRLGAIQSNYGYTF,TGCAGCGTCCCGACAGGGCGGTTGGGGGCGATCCAATCTAACTATGGCTACACCTTC
.,few,TRBJ1-1,TRBV13,CASSSLRSYMNTEAFF,TGTGCCAGCAGCTCGCTCAGGAGCTACATGAACACTGAAGCTTTCTTT
.,few,TRBJ2-3,TRBV20-1,CSATWRRNSTDTQYF,TGCAGTGCTACCTGGCGGCGGAATAGCACAGATACGCAGTATTTT
.,.,TRBJ2-5,TRBV5-1,CASSAGGADNEQYF,TGCGCCAGCAGCGCCGGGGGCGCAGACAATGAGCAGTACTTC
TRBD2,.,TRBJ2-3,TRBV7-8,CASSPTSGRGFGTQYF,TGTGCCAGCAGCCCGACTAGCGGGAGGGGGTTCGGTACGCAGTATTTT
.,.,TRBJ1-1,TRBV30,CAWSVEGVNTEAFF,TGTGCCTGGAGTGTTGAGGGGGTAAACACTGAAGCTTTCTTT
.,.,TRBJ1-3,TRBV27,CASSARGSSGNTIYF,TGTGCCAGCAGTGCGAGGGGAAGCTCTGGAAACACCATATATTTT
.,few,TRBJ2-2,TRBV29-1,CSAVPNTGELFF,TGCAGCGCGGTCCCGAACACCGGGGAGCTGTTTTTT
TRBD1,few,TRBJ1-5,TRBV5-8,CASSLMETQGGDQPQHF,TGTGCCAGCAGCCTGATGGAAACACAGGGGGGGGATCAGCCCCAGCATTTT
.,few,TRBJ2-5,TRBV25-1,CASSEGKTEETQYF,TGTGCCAGCAGTGAAGGGAAGACCGAAGAGACCCAGTACTTC
.,.,TRBJ1-1,TRBV9,CASSVGQRAFF,TGTGCCAGCAGCGTAGGACAGCGGGCTTTCTTT
TRBD1,few,TRBJ1-1,TRBV6-1,CASSSGQGRAEAFF,TGTGCCAGCAGCTCGGGACAGGGACGGGCTGAAGCTTTCTTT
TRBD1,.,TRBJ1-1,TRBV14,CASSLGTGVMNTEAFF,TGTGCCAGCAGCCTAGGGACAGGGGTCATGAACACTGAAGCTTTCTTT
.,.,TRBJ1-6,TRBV27,CASSLGAFYNSPLHF,TGTGCCAGCAGTTTAGGGGCCTTCTATAATTCACCCCTCCACTTT
.,few,TRBJ1-1,TRBV12-3/TRBV12-4,CASSSHRSNTEAFF,TGTGCCAGCAGTTCCCACAGGTCGAACACTGAAGCTTTCTTT
.,.,TRBJ1-5,TRBV24-1,CATSDRNRPQHF,TGTGCCACCAGTGATCGGAATCGGCCCCAGCATTTT
.,once,TRBJ2-7,TRBV20-1,CSAYPVGESPYEQYF,TGCAGTGCCTACCCTGTCGGGGAAAGCCCCTACGAGCAGTACTTC
.,few,TRBJ1-5,TRBV27,CASSLTDSQPQHF,TGTGCCAGCAGTTTAACGGACAGCCAGCCCCAGCATTTT
TRBD1,.,TRBJ1-6,TRBV28,CASSLRTTGGGGGSYNSPLHF,TGTGCCAGCAGCCTCCGAACTACAGGGGGCGGAGGGGGCTCCTATAATTCACCCCTCCACTTT
TRBD2,.,TRBJ2-1,TRBV7-9,CASSLGVSGRANEQFF,TGTGCCAGCAGCTTAGGAGTAAGCGGGAGGGCGAATGAGCAGTTCTTC
TRBD1,.,TRBJ1-1,TRBV28,CASVQGLRTEAFF,TGTGCCAGCGTACAGGGGCTGCGCACTGAAGCTTTCTTT
.,many,TRBJ2-3,TRBV5-1,CASSLGNRDTQYF,TGTGCCAGCAGCTTAGGCAATCGCGATACGCAGTATTTT
.,.,TRBJ1-2,TRBV20-1,CSARDTRNYGYTF,TGCAGTGCTAGAGATACACGTAACTATGGCTACACCTTC